This TCR beta chain is drawn from a study of PD-L1 blockade in urothelial cancer. Study in general: The patients had undergone anywhere from 0 to 3 prior chemotherapy regimens. Analyses used blood from 3 weeks (second dose) and 6 weeks after treatment start.

The CDR3 covers 13 residues. Germline V CDR1 and CDR2: SGHRS, YFSETQ. V lost 7 bases to trimming and J lost 5 bases, with 13 bases between them. Findings and limits, study-wide: Below-median blood TCR clonality before treatment forecast better survival.

As to this clone: The target antigen is unknown.

As to time point: peripheral blood 6 weeks after treatment start. Templates that were synthetic TCR analogs were spiked into each PCR. Profiling relied on immunoSEQ multiplex PCR, and the TCRdb table lists in-frame clones only, not all of them. The profile shows tens of thousands of clones, approximately 85% of them singletons. Here the sequenced sample was PBMCs, taken around atezolizumab (anti-PD-L1) treatment. The V and J genes are TRBV5-1 and TRBJ1-5, with D perhaps TRBD1 (5 bases). The receptor was derived from a man in his fifties with urothelial cancer. The CDR3 sequence is CASAAGTDQPQHF. DNA of the CDR3: TGCGCCAGCGCCGCGGGGACGGATCAGCCCCAGCATTTT.